Here is one T cell receptor beta chain with its context. This record belongs to a study of neoadjuvant anti-PD-1 for oral cavity cancer. Time point in this sample: after neoadjuvant nivolumab, at surgical resection. The data were produced by immunoSEQ multiplex PCR, yet TCRdb's version contains in-frame clones alone and is incomplete. The table has about 14,000 clones, around 74% seen once; the top ten hold roughly 2.7%. The V gene's germline CDR1 is SGHKS and CDR2 YYEKEE (reference sequence). The V gene end was trimmed by 1 base and the J gene end by 6 bases; junction bases not matched to a gene: 4. The CDR3 length is 14 residues.

The rearrangement links TRBV5-5 to TRBJ1-2; 9 nucleotides match TRBD1. This clonotype was sampled from a person aged 35 to 85 with oral cavity squamous cell carcinoma. Specimen: PBMCs, collected after nivolumab (anti-PD-1) treatment. CDR3 region: CASSLSQGANGYTF. The CDR3 DNA sequence: TGTGCCAGCAGCTTGTCACAGGGGGCTAATGGCTACACCTTC.